One and the same sample provided the 15 T cell receptor beta chains below, sequenced in a study of T-cell memory formation after mild COVID-19. One entry per CDR3 protein, called by TCRdb with MiXCR from the 5' RACE reads. The sample has about half a million distinct CDR3 sequences; about 18% are singletons. Sequenced input: PBMCs or a T cell subset sorted from them (not recorded which). These receptors were taken from an adult woman who had mild COVID-19 (a few samples of this study predate the infection). Cell type and time point are not known.

In DNA form, the CDR3 reads TGCAGCGTCTCCGAGGGGTGGGGTATTACTGGAAACACCATATATTTT. It encodes CSVSEGWGITGNTIYF. This sequence joins TRBV29-1 and TRBJ1-3, with D perhaps matching TRBD1 (5 bases). The CDR3 contains 16 residues. The V and J ends lost 6 bases and 2 bases respectively, with 20 bases between them. The V gene's germline CDR1 is SQVTM and CDR2 ANQGSEA.

This clonotype showed up just a few times. The chain couples TRBV5-1 to TRBJ2-5, with D maybe TRBD2 (5 bases). Between the trimmed V and J ends, which lost 4 bases and 5 bases, there was a span of 12 bases. Germline lookup yields CDR1 SGHRS and CDR2 YFSETQ. The CDR3 length is 13 residues. CDR3 coding DNA: TGCGCCAGCAGCCACGAGGGTCGGGAGACCCAGTACTTC. Protein product: CASSHEGRETQYF.

This clonotype was detected a few times. The chain employs TRBV25-1 and TRBJ2-7; D possibly corresponds to TRBD1 (7 bases). The germline V gene encodes CDR1 MGHDK and CDR2 SYGVNS. The V and J ends lost 5 bases and 7 bases respectively, with 18 bases between them. This CDR3 has 14 residues. For the CDR3, the DNA is TGTGCCAGCAGTTCCCTACAGGGGACTGGTGAGCAGTACTTC. It specifies CASSSLQGTGEQYF.

This chain joins TRBV20-1 and TRBJ2-1; the D gene is possibly TRBD2 (5 bases). Trimming shortened V by 7 bases and J by 7 bases, and 14 bases separated the two germline ends. The CDR3 runs 12 residues. Germline V gives CDR1 DFQATT, CDR2 SNEGSKA (reference sequence). This chain's CDR3 is CSGAESWNEQFF. CDR3 sequence (DNA): TGCAGTGGAGCGGAGTCGTGGAATGAGCAGTTCTTC.

In this sample, this clonotype turned up many times. This chain links TRBV5-1 with TRBJ2-5; D may be TRBD1 (6 bases). V lost 4 bases to trimming and J lost 5 bases, with 15 bases between them. This CDR3 comprises 14 residues. Germline-derived CDR1 and CDR2 are SGHRS and YFSETQ. The CDR3 reads CASSLSGQPETQYF. Written as DNA, the CDR3 is TGCGCCAGCAGCCTATCGGGACAACCGGAGACCCAGTACTTC.

The chain uses TRBV5-4 and TRBJ2-1; TRBD1 matches at 9 bases. Per germline, CDR1 SGHNT and CDR2 YYREEE (reference sequence). The CDR3 has 15 amino acids. V was clipped by 2 bases and J by 5 bases; unmatched bases: 5. The CDR3 loop reads CASSFPGQGHNEQFF. The CDR3 region has the DNA TGTGCCAGCAGCTTCCCGGGACAGGGTCACAATGAGCAGTTCTTC.

The chain has TRBV6-5 and TRBJ2-3; D possibly matches TRBD1 or TRBD2 (6 bases each). The germline gives CDR1 MNHEY, CDR2 SVGAGI. The germline V and J ends were trimmed by 6 bases and 2 bases, with 12 bases remaining between them. The CDR3 covers 14 residues. This CDR3 is CASSDGGPTDTQYF. The CDR3 DNA sequence: TGTGCCAGCAGCGATGGGGGGCCCACAGATACGCAGTATTTT.

This clonotype was counted only a few times. The rearrangement uses TRBV4-1 and TRBJ2-7; 8 nucleotides line up with TRBD2. Germline-derived CDR1 and CDR2 are MGHRA and YSYEKL. There are 15 residues in the CDR3. The trim removed 5 bases at V and 0 bases at J, leaving 6 bases unmatched. The DNA for the CDR3 is TGCGCCAGCAGCGAACAAGCGGGAGCCTCCTACGAGCAGTACTTC. This translates into CASSEQAGASYEQYF.

This clonotype was seen only a few times. The chain combines TRBV2 with TRBJ2-2; D uncertain. Germline CDR1 is SNHLY and CDR2 is FYNNEI. The CDR3 has 12 residues. The V end was cut by 3 bases, the J end by 9 bases, with 8 bases between. The CDR3 DNA reads as TGTGCCAGCAGTGAGTGGCCAAGGGAGCTGTTTTTT. Translated, it gives CASSEWPRELFF.

The chain employs TRBV5-5 and TRBJ2-7, with D tentatively TRBD2 (6 bases). The germline V and J ends were trimmed by 1 base and 0 bases, with 11 bases remaining between them. This CDR3 region has 15 residues. The germline gives CDR1 SGHKS, CDR2 YYEKEE (reference sequence). CDR3 nucleotides: TGTGCCAGCAGCTTGAGCCGGGGGAGCTCCTACGAGCAGTACTTC. Its protein product is CASSLSRGSSYEQYF.

This clonotype was observed a few times. The V gene is TRBV29-1, the J gene TRBJ2-3; D is uncertain. Germline V gene data show CDR1 as SQVTM and CDR2 as ANQGSEA. CDR3 size: 14 residues. The V gene lost 2 bases and the J gene lost 6 bases, with 15 bases spanning the gap. The CDR3 bases are TGCAGCGTTGAAATCTCCAGGTTGTTGGATACGCAGTATTTT. Protein: CSVEISRLLDTQYF.

This clonotype was seen a few times. V and J are TRBV7-3 and TRBJ1-6; no firm D call. CDR1 is SGHTA and CDR2 is FQGTGA in the germline V gene. Trimming cost V 0 bases and J 0 bases, with 9 bases left between them. This CDR3 has 17 residues. CDR3 sequence (DNA): TGTGCCAGCAGCTTAACGGGCAGTGGCTCCTATAATTCACCCCTCCACTTT. This encodes CASSLTGSGSYNSPLHF.

The chain links TRBV7-6 to TRBJ1-2; 9 positions agree with TRBD1. In germline, CDR1 is SGHVS, CDR2 FNYEAQ. With 5 bases clipped from V and 8 bases from J, the junction kept 9 bases outside the gene matches. This CDR3 is 14 amino acids long. Here the CDR3 DNA reads TGTGCCAGCAGCACATGGGACAGGGTCGAAGGCTACACCTTC. Translating gives CASSTWDRVEGYTF.

This chain links TRBV12-3 or TRBV12-4 with TRBJ1-5; perhaps TRBD1 as D (5 bases). The CDR3 totals 14 residues. V lost 5 bases, J lost 6 bases, and 14 bases lay in between. Here the CDR3 reads CASSPGRGIQPQHF. The CDR3 nucleotides read TGTGCCAGCAGTCCGGGGAGGGGTATTCAGCCCCAGCATTTT.

The CDR3 DNA sequence: TGCAGCGTTGAAGATTGGTCTAGCGGGAGTATTAATGAGCAGTTCTTC. This translates into CSVEDWSSGSINEQFF. The V call is TRBV29-1, the J call TRBJ2-1, with 10 bases identical to TRBD2. This CDR3 is 16 amino acids long. V lost 0 bases to trimming and J lost 7 bases; unmatched junction nucleotides: 9. The V gene's germline CDR1 is SQVTM and CDR2 ANQGSEA.